A single sample is the source of the 28 T cell receptor beta chains below, sequenced in a study of T cell changes during pregnancy in multiple sclerosis. The method was immunoSEQ multiplex PCR; TCRdb's version includes in-frame clones alone and lacks a portion of them. The sample includes about 89,000 clones, around 94% of them seen just once. This specimen consisted of peripheral blood, obtained in the third trimester of pregnancy. The receptors stem from a female donor with multiple sclerosis, enrolled in a pregnancy study.

The genes are TRBV19 and TRBJ2-7; the match to TRBD2 covers 10 bases. Germline loops: CDR1 LNHDA, CDR2 SQIVND (reference sequence). This CDR3 comprises 14 residues. J gave up 1 base and V 5 bases, and 2 bases lay outside the gene matches. CDR3 sequence reads: CASSASGGSYEQYF. CDR3 in DNA: TGTGCCAGTAGTGCTAGCGGGGGATCCTACGAGCAGTACTTC.

This chain joins TRBV4-1 and TRBJ2-1, with no clear D. Trimming removed 2 bases from V and 4 bases from J, with 3 bases in between. The germline V gene has CDR1 MGHRA and CDR2 YSYEKL. The CDR3 is made up of 12 amino acids. The CDR3 DNA reads as TGCGCCAGCAGCCAATCGTACAATGAGCAGTTCTTC. Protein sequence: CASSQSYNEQFF.

V and J are TRBV7-2 and TRBJ2-7; 7 positions agree with TRBD2. V gave up 2 bases and J gave up 5 bases; unmatched junction bases: 6. Germline V gene lookup returns CDR1 SGHTA and CDR2 FQGNSA. This CDR3 contains 14 residues. CDR3 sequence reads: CASSLWEGPNEQYF. In nucleotides, the CDR3 is TGTGCCAGCAGCTTATGGGAGGGCCCCAACGAGCAGTACTTC. The full variable domain, completed using reference TRBV7-2 and TRBJ2-7, is GAGVSQSPSNKVTEKGKDVELRCDPISGHTALYWYRQSLGQGLEFLIYFQGNSAPDKSGLPSDRFSAERTGGSVSTLTIQRTQQEDSAVYLCASSLWEGPNEQYFGPGTRLTVT.

The genes are TRBV7-3 and TRBJ2-1, with 7 positions matching TRBD2. The trim removed 4 bases at V and 2 bases at J, leaving 8 bases unmatched. From germline, CDR1 is SGHTA and CDR2 FQGTGA. The CDR3 extends over 16 amino acids. The CDR3 DNA reads as TGTGCCAGCAGCTCCACAGGACTAGTCACCTACAATGAGCAGTTCTTC. This translates into CASSSTGLVTYNEQFF. The full variable domain, rest sourced from reference TRBV7-3 and TRBJ2-1, is GAGVSQTPSNKVTEKGKYVELRCDPISGHTALYWYRQSLGQGPEFLIYFQGTGAADDSGLPNDRFFAVRPEGSVSTLKIQRTERGDSAVYLCASSSTGLVTYNEQFFGPGTRLTVL.

The rearrangement uses TRBV5-6 and TRBJ2-7, with a tentative D call TRBD1 (9 bases). Germline values: CDR1 SGHDT, CDR2 YYEEEE. The CDR3 loop spans 15 amino acids. The ends were cut back, 3 bases at V and 3 bases at J, with 16 bases in the middle. CDR3 region: CASSWTGAGGYEQYF. CDR3 nucleotides: TGTGCCAGCAGCTGGACAGGGGCGGGGGGCTACGAGCAGTACTTC.

V and J are TRBV18 and TRBJ1-5, with 8 bases matching TRBD1. This CDR3 region has 12 residues. Germline CDR1 reads KGHSH; CDR2 reads LQKENI. V gave up 5 bases and J gave up 11 bases; unmatched junction bases: 5. CDR3 in DNA: TGTGCCAGCTCATCGGAACAGGGGGCCCAGCATTTT. Its translation: CASSSEQGAQHF.

V and J are TRBV19 and TRBJ1-1; 8 bases align to TRBD1. Germline CDR1 and CDR2: LNHDA and SQIVND (reference sequence). This CDR3 comprises 14 residues. V lost 6 bases, J lost 1 base, and 4 bases stayed unmatched. CDR3 nucleotides: TGTGCCAGTAGGGCAGGGGGCGGGAACACTGAAGCTTTCTTT. It yields the protein CASRAGGGNTEAFF.

The chain joins TRBV4-3 to TRBJ1-4, with 7 bases aligning to TRBD1. The CDR3 totals 15 residues. Germline assignment: CDR1 LGHNA and CDR2 YSLEER. V shed 4 bases, J shed 5 bases, and the junction held 7 bases outside the gene matches. As DNA, the CDR3 is TGCGCCAGCAGCCTTCAGACAGGGAGGAATGAAAAACTGTTTTTT. It specifies CASSLQTGRNEKLFF.

The chain couples TRBV13 to TRBJ1-1; no definite D call. The CDR3 extends over 15 amino acids. Trimming shortened V by 3 bases and J by 1 base, and 12 bases separated the two germline ends. Germline CDR1 reads PRHDT; CDR2 reads FYEKMQ (reference sequence). The chain's CDR3 is CASSFDPGSNTEAFF. The CDR3 region has the DNA TGTGCCAGCAGCTTCGATCCGGGTTCGAACACTGAAGCTTTCTTT. Drawing the rest from reference TRBV13 and TRBJ1-1, the complete variable domain is AAGVIQSPRHLIKEKRETATLKCYPIPRHDTVYWYQQGPGQDPQFLISFYEKMQSDKGSIPDRFSAQQFSDYHSELNMSSLELGDSALYFCASSFDPGSNTEAFFGQGTRLTVV.

The V and J genes are TRBV6-1 and TRBJ2-1; TRBD2 might be the D (6 bases). Germline loops: CDR1 MNHNS, CDR2 SASEGT. The CDR3 is 15 residues long. Trimming shortened V by 8 bases and J by 8 bases, and 22 bases separated the two germline ends. The CDR3: CASDTTGAYTDEQFF. The CDR3 DNA sequence: TGTGCCAGCGATACGACGGGAGCATACACCGATGAGCAGTTCTTC.

This sequence joins TRBV19 and TRBJ2-7; the D gene is possibly TRBD1 (6 bases). Germline lookup yields CDR1 LNHDA and CDR2 SQIVND (reference sequence). Trimming removed 5 bases at V and 5 bases at J, with 16 bases between. The length of the CDR3 is 14 residues. The CDR3: CASSAGDLVNEQYF. DNA for the CDR3: TGTGCCAGTAGTGCAGGGGATTTAGTGAACGAGCAGTACTTC.

The chain combines TRBV11-2 with TRBJ2-5, with a tentative D call TRBD2 (6 bases). The CDR3 has 15 residues. Germline V gene sequence: CDR1 SGHAT, CDR2 FQNNGV. The V gene lost 1 base and the J gene lost 5 bases, with 14 bases spanning the gap. As DNA, the CDR3 is TGTGCCAGCAGCTTAGTACTAGCAGTTCACGAGACCCAGTACTTC. It yields the protein CASSLVLAVHETQYF. Combining the CDR3 with reference TRBV11-2 and TRBJ2-5 gives the whole variable domain EAGVAQSPRYKIIEKRQSVAFWCNPISGHATLYWYQQILGQGPKLLIQFQNNGVVDDSQLPKDRFSAERLKGVDSTLKIQPAKLEDSAVYLCASSLVLAVHETQYFGPGTRLLVL.

V and J are TRBV21-1 and TRBJ1-1; the D segment call TRBD1 is taken from the table without a DNA check. TRBV21-1 is given as a pseudogene. CDR3 size: 13 residues. The CDR3 region is CASSKGRGTEAFF. Here the CDR3 DNA reads TGTGCCAGCAGCAAGGGCAGGGGCACTGAAGCTTTCTTT.

This chain links TRBV5-8 with TRBJ1-1; TRBD1 might be the D (6 bases). The CDR3 is made up of 14 amino acids. V lost 2 bases, J lost 1 base, and 9 bases lay in between. Germline assignment: CDR1 SGHTS and CDR2 YDEGEE. CDR3: CASSFGTSNTEAFF. CDR3 sequence (DNA): TGTGCCAGCAGCTTCGGGACATCGAACACTGAAGCTTTCTTT.

The chain uses TRBV5-1 and TRBJ2-1, with 10 bases aligning to TRBD1. Germline V gives CDR1 SGHRS, CDR2 YFSETQ. J gave up 8 bases and V 1 base, and 6 bases lay outside the gene matches. This CDR3 is built from 15 residues. The CDR3 reads CASSLSRQGADEQFF. For the CDR3, the DNA is TGCGCCAGCAGCTTGTCGCGACAGGGGGCCGATGAGCAGTTCTTC.

V gene TRBV28 combines with J gene TRBJ2-7; D might be TRBD2 (6 bases). Germline V gene lookup returns CDR1 MDHEN and CDR2 SYDVKM. This CDR3 region has 14 residues. Trimming took 2 bases from V and 3 from J, leaving 11 bases between them. The DNA for the CDR3 is TGTGCCAGCAGTTTAACAGTGCGGGGCTACGAGCAGTACTTC. Translating gives CASSLTVRGYEQYF. The full variable domain, in which reference TRBV28 and TRBJ2-7 provide the parts outside the CDR3, is DVKVTQSSRYLVKRTGEKVFLECVQDMDHENMFWYRQDPGLGLRLIYFSYDVKMKEKGDIPEGYSVSREKKERFSLILESASTNQTSMYLCASSLTVRGYEQYFGPGTRLTVT.

This chain joins TRBV25-1 and TRBJ1-2; 8 nucleotides match TRBD1. J gave up 5 bases and V 6 bases, and 8 bases lay outside the gene matches. Germline loops: CDR1 MGHDK, CDR2 SYGVNS. The CDR3 sequence is 14 residues long. The chain's CDR3 is CASRGAGGIYGYTF. DNA for the CDR3: TGTGCCAGCAGGGGGGCAGGGGGCATTTATGGCTACACCTTC.

This clone has more than one count but fewer than ten. The chain joins TRBV28 to TRBJ2-3; 9 bases map to TRBD2. Germline V CDR1 and CDR2: MDHEN, SYDVKM. The trim removed 5 bases at V and 9 bases at J, leaving 6 bases unmatched. The CDR3 runs to 13 residues. In DNA, the CDR3 is TGTGCCAGCAGTCTTAGCGGGAGCAACACGCAGTATTTT. It codes for CASSLSGSNTQYF. The entire variable domain, with the rest obtained from reference TRBV28 and TRBJ2-3, is as follows: DVKVTQSSRYLVKRTGEKVFLECVQDMDHENMFWYRQDPGLGLRLIYFSYDVKMKEKGDIPEGYSVSREKKERFSLILESASTNQTSMYLCASSLSGSNTQYFGPGTRLTVL.

CDR3 nucleotides: TGTGCCAGCAGCTTAGGGGGGAGGGGCTACAATGAGCAGTTCTTC. Amino acids: CASSLGGRGYNEQFF. V and J are TRBV11-2 and TRBJ2-1; 7 bases map to TRBD2. V was pared by 1 base and J by 3 bases, with 3 bases of the junction left unmatched. The CDR3 has 15 amino acids. Germline V gene lookup returns CDR1 SGHAT and CDR2 FQNNGV.

The chain links TRBV7-9 to TRBJ2-1; D is unresolved. Germline-derived CDR1 and CDR2 are SEHNR and FQNEAQ (reference sequence). The CDR3 is 14 amino acids. V was pared by 3 bases and J by 5 bases, with 11 bases between. The CDR3: CASSLHGLDNEQFF. CDR3 DNA: TGTGCCAGCAGCTTGCATGGTCTAGACAATGAGCAGTTCTTC.

J is TRBJ2-1 and V is TRBV19; D might be TRBD2 (7 bases). The germline gives CDR1 LNHDA, CDR2 SQIVND (reference sequence). V was shortened by 1 base and J by 6 bases, with 10 bases between the two germline ends. The CDR3 runs to 14 residues. The CDR3 sequence is CASSIARGGNEQFF. CDR3 sequence (DNA): TGTGCCAGTAGTATAGCGAGGGGGGGCAATGAGCAGTTCTTC.

This clone has only one observation. V usage is TRBV10-3 and J usage is TRBJ2-7; TRBD2 agrees at 7 bases. Trimming removed 2 bases from V and 5 bases from J; junction bases left unmatched: 6. The germline CDR1 and CDR2 sequences are ENHRY and SYGVKD. This CDR3 region has 14 residues. CDR3 nucleotide sequence: TGTGCCATCAGTGAGAGACTAGCCACCGACGAGCAGTACTTC. Translating it yields CAISERLATDEQYF.

The chain recombines TRBV6-1 with TRBJ1-3, with unresolved D. Per germline, CDR1 MNHNS and CDR2 SASEGT. With 0 bases removed from V and 3 bases from J, the gap between germline ends came to 9 bases. The CDR3 has 15 residues. The CDR3 sequence: CASSEARGSGNTIYF. The CDR3 nucleotides are TGTGCCAGCAGTGAAGCGCGAGGGAGTGGAAACACCATATATTTT.

The chain has TRBV9 and TRBJ2-7; 10 nucleotides agree with TRBD2. Germline V gene lookup returns CDR1 SGDLS and CDR2 YYNGEE. The J segment lost 3 bases and the V segment lost 0 bases, leaving 3 bases of the junction unmatched. There are 15 residues in the CDR3. CDR3: CASSVGLAGFYEQYF. CDR3 coding DNA: TGTGCCAGCAGCGTAGGACTAGCGGGTTTCTACGAGCAGTACTTC. Using reference TRBV9 and TRBJ2-7 for the parts outside the CDR3, the full variable domain is DSGVTQTPKHLITATGQRVTLRCSPRSGDLSVYWYQQSLDQGLQFLIQYYNGEERAKGNILERFSAQQFPDLHSELNLSSLELGDSALYFCASSVGLAGFYEQYFGPGTRLTVT.

The chain couples TRBV5-1 to TRBJ2-1; TRBD1 might be the D (6 bases). The CDR3 is 12 amino acids. Between the trimmed V and J ends, which lost 0 bases and 9 bases, there was a span of 7 bases. Looked up from germline, CDR1 is SGHRS and CDR2 is YFSETQ. CDR3 bases: TGCGCCAGCAGCTTGGAAGGGGGTGAGCAGTTCTTC. It is translated as CASSLEGGEQFF. Using reference TRBV5-1 and TRBJ2-1 for the parts outside the CDR3, the full variable domain is KAGVTQTPRYLIKTRGQQVTLSCSPISGHRSVSWYQQTPGQGLQFLFEYFSETQRNKGNFPGRFSGRQFSNSRSEMNVSTLELGDSALYLCASSLEGGEQFFGPGTRLTVL.

The chain couples TRBV7-9 to TRBJ1-1; 9 bases fit TRBD1. Germline assignment: CDR1 SEHNR and CDR2 FQNEAQ (reference sequence). V lost 5 bases to trimming and J lost 11 bases; unmatched junction nucleotides: 15. The CDR3 has 15 residues. The CDR3 loop reads CASSHRDRVPYEAFF. CDR3 coding DNA: TGTGCCAGCAGCCACCGGGACAGGGTGCCCTACGAGGCTTTCTTT. Together with reference TRBV7-9 and TRBJ1-1, the CDR3 gives the full variable domain: DTGVSQNPRHKITKRGQNVTFRCDPISEHNRLYWYRQTLGQGPEFLTYFQNEAQLEKSRLLSDRFSAERPKGSFSTLEIQRTEQGDSAMYLCASSHRDRVPYEAFFGQGTRLTVV.

In its sample, this clone was seen once. The genes are TRBV30 and TRBJ2-3, with a possible D match to TRBD1 (6 bases). This CDR3 region has 14 residues. Germline CDR1 is GTSNPN and CDR2 is SVGIG (reference sequence). Trimming shortened V by 4 bases and J by 2 bases, and 13 bases separated the two germline ends. DNA for the CDR3: TGTGCCTGGAATCAGGGGTTAGTCACAGATACGCAGTATTTT. As protein: CAWNQGLVTDTQYF.

The V gene is TRBV6-5, the J gene TRBJ2-1; 9 nucleotides align to TRBD1. Per germline, CDR1 MNHEY and CDR2 SVGAGI. The CDR3 contains 15 residues. J was trimmed by 6 bases and V by 4 bases; bases with no gene match: 7. In nucleotides, the CDR3 is TGTGCCAGCAGTTTCGACAGGGGGAAGGGCAATGAGCAGTTCTTC. Its translation: CASSFDRGKGNEQFF.